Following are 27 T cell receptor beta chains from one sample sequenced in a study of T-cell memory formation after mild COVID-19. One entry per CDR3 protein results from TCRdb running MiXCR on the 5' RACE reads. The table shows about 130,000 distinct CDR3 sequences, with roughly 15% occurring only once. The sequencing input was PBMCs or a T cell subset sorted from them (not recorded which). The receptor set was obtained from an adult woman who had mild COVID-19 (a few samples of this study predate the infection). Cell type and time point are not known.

The CDR3 DNA is TGCAGTGCTAGCCATAGACAGGGGGGGGTGACTAACTATGGCTACACCTTC. Its translation: CSASHRQGGVTNYGYTF. The chain couples TRBV20-1 to TRBJ1-2; 9 positions agree with TRBD1. The CDR3 contains 17 residues. Germline values: CDR1 DFQATT, CDR2 SNEGSKA (reference sequence). V shed 3 bases and J 0 bases; nucleotides not matched to a gene: 11.

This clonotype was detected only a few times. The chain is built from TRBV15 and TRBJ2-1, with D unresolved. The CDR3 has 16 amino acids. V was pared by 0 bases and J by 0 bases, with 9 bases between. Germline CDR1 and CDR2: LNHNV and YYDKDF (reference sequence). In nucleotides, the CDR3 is TGTGCCACCAGCAGAGAAGGCGGCAGCTCCTACAATGAGCAGTTCTTC. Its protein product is CATSREGGSSYNEQFF.

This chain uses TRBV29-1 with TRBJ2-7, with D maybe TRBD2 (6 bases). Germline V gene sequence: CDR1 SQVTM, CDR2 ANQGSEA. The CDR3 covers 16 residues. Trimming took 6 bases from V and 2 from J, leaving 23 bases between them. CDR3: CSVLAGGEEWAYEQYF. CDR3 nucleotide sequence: TGCAGCGTCCTGGCAGGAGGGGAAGAATGGGCCTACGAGCAGTACTTC.

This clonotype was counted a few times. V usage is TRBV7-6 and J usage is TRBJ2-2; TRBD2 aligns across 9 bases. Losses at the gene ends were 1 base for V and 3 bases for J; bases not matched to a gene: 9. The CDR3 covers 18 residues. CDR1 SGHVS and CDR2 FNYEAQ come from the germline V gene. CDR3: CASSLEKRASGDTGELFF. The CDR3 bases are TGTGCCAGCAGCTTAGAGAAGCGGGCTAGCGGGGACACCGGGGAGCTGTTTTTT.

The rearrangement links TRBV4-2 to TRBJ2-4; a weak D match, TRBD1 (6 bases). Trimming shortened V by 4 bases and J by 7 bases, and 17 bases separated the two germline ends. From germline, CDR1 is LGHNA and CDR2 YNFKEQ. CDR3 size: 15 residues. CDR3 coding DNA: TGTGCCAGCAGCCTTTCCGCAGGTCAGGGGAACATTCAGTACTTC. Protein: CASSLSAGQGNIQYF.

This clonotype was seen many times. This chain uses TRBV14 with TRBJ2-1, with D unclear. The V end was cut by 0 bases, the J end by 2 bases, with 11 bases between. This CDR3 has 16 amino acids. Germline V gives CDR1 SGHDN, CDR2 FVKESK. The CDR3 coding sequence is TGTGCCAGCAGCCAAGACTATGTGAGCCCCTACAATGAGCAGTTCTTC. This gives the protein CASSQDYVSPYNEQFF.

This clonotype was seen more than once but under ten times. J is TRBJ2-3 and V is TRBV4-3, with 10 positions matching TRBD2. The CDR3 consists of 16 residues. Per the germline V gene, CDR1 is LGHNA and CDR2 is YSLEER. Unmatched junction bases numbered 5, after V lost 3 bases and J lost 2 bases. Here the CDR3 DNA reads TGCGCCAGCAGCCACACTAGCGGGACCTTCACAGATACGCAGTATTTT. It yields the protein CASSHTSGTFTDTQYF.

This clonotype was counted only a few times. CDR3 region: CASRPAGFVPGETQYF. The CDR3 DNA follows: TGCGCCAGCAGACCTGCTGGGTTTGTTCCGGGTGAGACCCAGTACTTC. The chain couples TRBV5-1 to TRBJ2-5; no clear D gene. CDR1 and CDR2 from the germline V gene are SGHRS and YFSETQ. The CDR3 consists of 16 residues. The V end lost 5 bases, the J end lost 5 bases, and 22 bases lay between the germline ends. The whole variable domain, remainder taken from reference TRBV5-1 and TRBJ2-5, is KAGVTQTPRYLIKTRGQQVTLSCSPISGHRSVSWYQQTPGQGLQFLFEYFSETQRNKGNFPGRFSGRQFSNSRSEMNVSTLELGDSALYLCASRPAGFVPGETQYFGPGTRLLVL.

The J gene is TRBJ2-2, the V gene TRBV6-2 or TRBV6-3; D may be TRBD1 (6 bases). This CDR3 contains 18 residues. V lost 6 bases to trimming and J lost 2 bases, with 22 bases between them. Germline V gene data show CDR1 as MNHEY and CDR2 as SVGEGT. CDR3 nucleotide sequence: TGTGCCAGCAGAGTCAGAGCCTACCGGGACATAAACACCGGGGAGCTGTTTTTT. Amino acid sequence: CASRVRAYRDINTGELFF.

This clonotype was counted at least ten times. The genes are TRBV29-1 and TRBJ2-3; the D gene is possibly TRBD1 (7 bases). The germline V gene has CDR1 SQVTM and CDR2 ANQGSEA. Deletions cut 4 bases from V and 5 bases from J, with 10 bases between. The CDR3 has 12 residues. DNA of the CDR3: TGCAGCGTTGGGCAGGGGGGAGATACGCAGTATTTT. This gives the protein CSVGQGGDTQYF.

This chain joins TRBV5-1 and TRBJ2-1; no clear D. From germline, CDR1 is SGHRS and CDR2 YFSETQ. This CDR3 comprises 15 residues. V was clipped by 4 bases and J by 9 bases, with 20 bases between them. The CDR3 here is CASSTRSSVDGEQFF. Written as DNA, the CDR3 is TGCGCCAGCAGCACCCGGTCGTCCGTCGACGGTGAGCAGTTCTTC.

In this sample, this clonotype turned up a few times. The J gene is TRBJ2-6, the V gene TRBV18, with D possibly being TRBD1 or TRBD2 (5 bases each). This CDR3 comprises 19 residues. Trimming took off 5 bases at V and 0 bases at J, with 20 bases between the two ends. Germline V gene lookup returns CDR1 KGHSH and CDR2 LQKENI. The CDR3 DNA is TGTGCCAGCTCATCTTCCGGGACGGAGTTTATCTCTGGGGCCAACGTCCTGACTTTC. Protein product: CASSSSGTEFISGANVLTF.

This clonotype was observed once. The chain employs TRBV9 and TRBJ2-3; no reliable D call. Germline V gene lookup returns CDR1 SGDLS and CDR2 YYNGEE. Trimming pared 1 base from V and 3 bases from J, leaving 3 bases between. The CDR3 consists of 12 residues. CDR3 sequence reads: CASSVTTDTQYF. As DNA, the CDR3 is TGTGCCAGCAGCGTAACGACAGATACGCAGTATTTT.

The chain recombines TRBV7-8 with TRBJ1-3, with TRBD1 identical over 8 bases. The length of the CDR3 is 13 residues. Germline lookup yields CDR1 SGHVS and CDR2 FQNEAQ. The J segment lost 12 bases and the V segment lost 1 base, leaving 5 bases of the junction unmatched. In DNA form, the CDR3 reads TGTGCCAGCAGCTTAGGACAGGGGAGTGGCATATATTTT. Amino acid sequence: CASSLGQGSGIYF.

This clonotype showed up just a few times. The CDR3 DNA sequence: TGTGCCACCAGTGATTTGACGGGGAACACAGATACGCAGTATTTT. It is translated as CATSDLTGNTDTQYF. This chain uses TRBV24-1 with TRBJ2-3, with D tentatively TRBD2 (5 bases). The germline V and J ends were trimmed by 0 bases and 2 bases, with 8 bases remaining between them. The CDR3 totals 15 residues. Germline-derived CDR1 and CDR2 are KGHDR and SFDVKD.

This chain's CDR3 is CASRSRGPVLTEAFF. In DNA form, the CDR3 reads TGTGCCAGCAGGTCCAGGGGGCCAGTGTTAACTGAAGCTTTCTTT. The chain links TRBV3-1 to TRBJ1-1, with 8 bases that match TRBD1. This CDR3 contains 15 residues. The germline V gene has CDR1 LGHDT and CDR2 YNNKEL (reference sequence). Trimming cost V 6 bases and J 5 bases; bases outside gene matches: 11.

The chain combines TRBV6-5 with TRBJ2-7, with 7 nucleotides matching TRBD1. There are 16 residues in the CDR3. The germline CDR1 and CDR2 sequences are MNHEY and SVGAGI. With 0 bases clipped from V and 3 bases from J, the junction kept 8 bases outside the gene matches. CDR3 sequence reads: CASSYSTGIGHYEQYF. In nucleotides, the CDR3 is TGTGCCAGCAGTTACTCGACAGGGATTGGACACTACGAGCAGTACTTC.

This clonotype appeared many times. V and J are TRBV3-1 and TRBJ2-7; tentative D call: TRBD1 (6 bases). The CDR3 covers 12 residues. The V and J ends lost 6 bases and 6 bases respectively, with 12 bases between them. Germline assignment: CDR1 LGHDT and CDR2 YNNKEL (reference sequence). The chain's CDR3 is CASSPQGSEQYF. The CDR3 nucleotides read TGTGCCAGCAGTCCCCAGGGGAGCGAGCAGTACTTC.

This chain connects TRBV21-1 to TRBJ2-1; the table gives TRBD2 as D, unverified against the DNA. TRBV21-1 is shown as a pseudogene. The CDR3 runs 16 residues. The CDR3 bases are TGTGCCAGCAGCAAATTCGGGACTAGGGATTACAATGAGCAGTTCTTC. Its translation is CASSKFGTRDYNEQFF.

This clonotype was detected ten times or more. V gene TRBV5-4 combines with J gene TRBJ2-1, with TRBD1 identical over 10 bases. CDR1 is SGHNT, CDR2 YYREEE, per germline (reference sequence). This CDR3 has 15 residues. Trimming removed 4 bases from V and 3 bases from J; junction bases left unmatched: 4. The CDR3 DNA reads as TGTGCCAGCAGCCGACGGGACAGGGGCTACAATGAGCAGTTCTTC. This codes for CASSRRDRGYNEQFF.

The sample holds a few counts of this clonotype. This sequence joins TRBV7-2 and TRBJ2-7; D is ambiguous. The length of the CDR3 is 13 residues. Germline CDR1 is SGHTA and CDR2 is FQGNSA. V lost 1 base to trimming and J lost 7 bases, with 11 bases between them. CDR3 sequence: CASSLEAEQEQYF. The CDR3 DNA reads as TGTGCCAGCAGCTTAGAGGCGGAGCAAGAGCAGTACTTC. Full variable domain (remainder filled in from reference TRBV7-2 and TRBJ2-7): GAGVSQSPSNKVTEKGKDVELRCDPISGHTALYWYRQSLGQGLEFLIYFQGNSAPDKSGLPSDRFSAERTGGSVSTLTIQRTQQEDSAVYLCASSLEAEQEQYFGPGTRLTVT.

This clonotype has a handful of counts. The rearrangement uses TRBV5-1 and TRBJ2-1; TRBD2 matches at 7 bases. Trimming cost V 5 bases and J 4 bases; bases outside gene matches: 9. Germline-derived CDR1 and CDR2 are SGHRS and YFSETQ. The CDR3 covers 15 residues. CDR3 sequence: CASRELLASYNEQFF. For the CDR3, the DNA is TGCGCCAGCAGAGAGCTACTAGCGTCATACAATGAGCAGTTCTTC.

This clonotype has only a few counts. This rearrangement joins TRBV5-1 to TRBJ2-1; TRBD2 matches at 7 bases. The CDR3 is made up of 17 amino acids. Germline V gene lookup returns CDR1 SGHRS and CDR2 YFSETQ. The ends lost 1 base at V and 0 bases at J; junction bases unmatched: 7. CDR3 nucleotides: TGCGCCAGCAGCTTGTTTGGGAGGGCCAGCTCCTACAATGAGCAGTTCTTC. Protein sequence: CASSLFGRASSYNEQFF. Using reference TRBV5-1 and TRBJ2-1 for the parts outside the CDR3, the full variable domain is KAGVTQTPRYLIKTRGQQVTLSCSPISGHRSVSWYQQTPGQGLQFLFEYFSETQRNKGNFPGRFSGRQFSNSRSEMNVSTLELGDSALYLCASSLFGRASSYNEQFFGPGTRLTVL.

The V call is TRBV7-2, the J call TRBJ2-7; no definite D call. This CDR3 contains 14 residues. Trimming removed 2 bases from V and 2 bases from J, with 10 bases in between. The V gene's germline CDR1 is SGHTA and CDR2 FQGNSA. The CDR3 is CASSLKGRTYEQYF. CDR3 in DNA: TGTGCCAGCAGCTTAAAGGGAAGGACCTACGAGCAGTACTTC.

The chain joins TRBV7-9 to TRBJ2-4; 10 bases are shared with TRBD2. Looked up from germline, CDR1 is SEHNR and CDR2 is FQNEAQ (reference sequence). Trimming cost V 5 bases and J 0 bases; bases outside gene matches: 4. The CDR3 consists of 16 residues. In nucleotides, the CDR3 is TGTGCCAGCAGCCCGAGGACTAGCGGAGCCAAAAACATTCAGTACTTC. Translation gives CASSPRTSGAKNIQYF.

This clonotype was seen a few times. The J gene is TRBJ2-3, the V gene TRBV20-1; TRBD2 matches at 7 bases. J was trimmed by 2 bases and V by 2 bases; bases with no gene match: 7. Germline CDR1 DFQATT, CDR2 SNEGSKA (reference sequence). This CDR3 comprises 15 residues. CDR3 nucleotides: TGCAGTGCTAGAAATCGGCGGGGGTACACAGATACGCAGTATTTT. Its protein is CSARNRRGYTDTQYF.

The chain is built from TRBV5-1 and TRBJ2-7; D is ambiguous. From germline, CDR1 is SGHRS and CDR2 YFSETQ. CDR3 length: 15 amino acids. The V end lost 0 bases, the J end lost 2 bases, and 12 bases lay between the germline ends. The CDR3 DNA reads TGCGCCAGCAGCTTGGCCGGCGGCTACACCTACGAGCAGTACTTC. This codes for CASSLAGGYTYEQYF. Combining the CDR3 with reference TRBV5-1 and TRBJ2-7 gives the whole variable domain KAGVTQTPRYLIKTRGQQVTLSCSPISGHRSVSWYQQTPGQGLQFLFEYFSETQRNKGNFPGRFSGRQFSNSRSEMNVSTLELGDSALYLCASSLAGGYTYEQYFGPGTRLTVT.